The T cell receptor (beta chain) under discussion was sequenced for a study of blood T cells in healthy people across ages. A few counts support this clonotype. What it recognizes is unknown. The study, taken as a whole, reports: Among long-lived donors, naive CD4+ cells were more numerous and diversity higher than in aged donors. The lack of PBMC sorting stopped any conclusive naive versus antigen-experienced comparison.

This CDR3 is built from 13 residues. Germline values: CDR1 SGHTA, CDR2 FQGTGA. The germline V and J ends were trimmed by 6 bases and 6 bases, with 12 bases remaining between them. A second about 6 to 12 cycle PCR used barcoded and J-beta primers. TCRdb recomputed calls from the 5' RACE reads with MiXCR, one row per CDR3 protein. The data show fewer than 900,000 distinct CDR3 sequences, 45% to 50% seen once. Peripheral blood, around 10 milliliters per donor, was collected. The genes are TRBV7-3 and TRBJ2-1; the D gene is possibly TRBD2 (6 bases). The source of this sequence is a woman aged 55-69 years in good health. The sample taken for sequencing was blood. The CDR3 region is CASSARGSNEQFF. The DNA for the CDR3 is TGTGCCAGCAGTGCGCGGGGCTCCAATGAGCAGTTCTTC.